These 6 T cell receptor beta chains were sequenced from one sample in a study of Japanese encephalitis immunity and Zika vaccine responses. PBMCs were CFSE-labeled and cultured for five to seven days with peptide pools at roughly 1 ug/mL each. Unfixed live CD56-CD19-CD16-CD3+CD4+ CFSE-low cells were sorted as proliferating CD4 T cells. TCRdb analysed the 5' RACE reads with MiXCR anew, one entry per CDR3 protein. The sample lists 340 or so distinct CDR3 sequences, approximately 1% seen once, with roughly 35% in the top ten. Sequenced here: antigen-activated CD4+ T cells from blood, cultured, sampled during a Zika inactivated vaccine study. Source of these receptors: an adult woman who received an inactivated Zika virus vaccine.

This clonotype counts as medium-sized. The chain employs TRBV5-1 and TRBJ2-5; 7 bases match TRBD1. The CDR3 spans 15 residues. The J segment lost 2 bases and the V segment lost 1 base, leaving 5 bases of the junction unmatched. CDR1 SGHRS and CDR2 YFSETQ come from the germline V gene. CDR3 coding DNA: TGCGCCAGCAGCTTGATGGGACAGAGACAAGAGACCCAGTACTTC. The encoded protein is CASSLMGQRQETQYF.

This clonotype is classed as medium-sized. The chain combines TRBV28 with TRBJ1-6; a weak D match, TRBD1 (6 bases). Trimming took 2 bases from V and 5 from J, leaving 10 bases between them. Germline V gene data show CDR1 as MDHEN and CDR2 as SYDVKM. The CDR3 is 15 residues long. This CDR3 reads CASSLLGQNNSPLHF. The CDR3 DNA is TGTGCCAGCAGTTTACTAGGACAGAATAATTCACCCCTCCACTTT.

This clonotype is categorized as large. The chain links TRBV6-5 to TRBJ1-2; no clear D gene. V lost 5 bases, J lost 7 bases, and 14 bases lay in between. The CDR3 spans 13 residues. Germline V lookup: CDR1 MNHEY, CDR2 SVGAGI. The CDR3 DNA reads TGTGCCAGCAGTAATATTCGAACCGGTGGCTACACCTTC. It codes for CASSNIRTGGYTF.

This clonotype is deemed large. The J gene is TRBJ2-1, the V gene TRBV18; D is uncertain. There are 14 residues in the CDR3. V was pared by 6 bases and J by 0 bases, with 9 bases between. Per the germline V gene, CDR1 is KGHSH and CDR2 is LQKENI. Written as DNA, the CDR3 is TGTGCCAGCTCCCCTGAGAGCTCCTACAATGAGCAGTTCTTC. It translates to CASSPESSYNEQFF. Full variable domain (remainder filled in from reference TRBV18 and TRBJ2-1): NAGVMQNPRHLVRRRGQEARLRCSPMKGHSHVYWYRQLPEEGLKFMVYLQKENIIDESGMPKERFSAEFPKEGPSILRIQQVVRGDSAAYFCASSPESSYNEQFFGPGTRLTVL.

By sample share, this clonotype is medium-sized. This rearrangement joins TRBV12-3 or TRBV12-4 to TRBJ2-1; a weak D match, TRBD1 (5 bases). The CDR3 consists of 13 residues. V was cut by 9 bases and J by 4 bases, with 13 bases left in between. Here the CDR3 reads CASKGNRYNEQFF. CDR3 nucleotide sequence: TGTGCCAGTAAAGGGAACAGGTACAATGAGCAGTTCTTC.

In its sample, this clonotype ranks as medium-sized (0.01 to 0.1%). The chain has TRBV6-1 and TRBJ2-1; 13 positions match TRBD2. The germline gives CDR1 MNHNS, CDR2 SASEGT. CDR3 length equals 15 residues. The junction had 3 bases not matched to a gene; V was cut back by 7 bases and J by 3 bases. The CDR3 region is CASTGTSGVYNEQFF. In DNA form, the CDR3 reads TGTGCCAGCACGGGGACTAGCGGGGTCTACAATGAGCAGTTCTTC.